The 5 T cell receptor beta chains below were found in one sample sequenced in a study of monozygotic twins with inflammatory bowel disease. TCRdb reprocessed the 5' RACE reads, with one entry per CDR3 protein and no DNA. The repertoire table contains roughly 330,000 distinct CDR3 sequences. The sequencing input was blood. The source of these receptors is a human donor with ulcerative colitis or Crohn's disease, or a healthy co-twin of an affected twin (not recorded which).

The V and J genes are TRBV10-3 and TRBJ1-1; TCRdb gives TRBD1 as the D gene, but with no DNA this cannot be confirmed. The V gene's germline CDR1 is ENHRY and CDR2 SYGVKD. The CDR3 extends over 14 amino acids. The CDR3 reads CAISEPTGSNEAFF.

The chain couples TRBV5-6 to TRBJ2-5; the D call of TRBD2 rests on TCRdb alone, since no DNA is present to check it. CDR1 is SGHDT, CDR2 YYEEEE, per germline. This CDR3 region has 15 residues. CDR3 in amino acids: CASSLLGEIQETQYF.

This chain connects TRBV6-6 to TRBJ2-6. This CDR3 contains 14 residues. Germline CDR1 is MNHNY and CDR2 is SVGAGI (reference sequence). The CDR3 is CATAVGSGANVLTF.

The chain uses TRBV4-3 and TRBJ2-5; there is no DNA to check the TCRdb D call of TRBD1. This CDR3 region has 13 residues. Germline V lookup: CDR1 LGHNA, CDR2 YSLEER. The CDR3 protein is CASSQDVWGPQYF.

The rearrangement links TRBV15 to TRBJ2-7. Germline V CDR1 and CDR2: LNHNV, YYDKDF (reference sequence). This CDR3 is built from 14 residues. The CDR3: CATSRDGDLYEQYF.